The 25 T cell receptor beta chains reported below all come from one sample, sequenced in a study of post-analysis software for immune sequencing data. Whole-study findings and limits: Higher frequency in patients than in controls was seen for five TRBV segments, with TRBV5-6, TRBV5-1 and TRBV20-1 among them.

cDNA libraries for TCR beta contained unique molecular identifiers. TCRdb reprocessed the PCR reads with MiXCR, giving one entry per CDR3 protein. There are hundreds of thousands of distinct CDR3 sequences in the sample; 30% occur only once, and 0.5% to 0.6% lies in the top ten. Antigen specificity for these receptors is unknown. Specimen: blood. The receptors stem from a girl aged 5-17 years with multiple sclerosis.

This rearrangement joins TRBV5-1 to TRBJ2-5, with 9 bases aligning to TRBD2. The CDR3 sequence is 20 residues long. Per germline, CDR1 SGHRS and CDR2 YFSETQ. Losses at the gene ends were 4 bases for V and 0 bases for J; bases not matched to a gene: 19. CDR3 nucleotide sequence: TGCGCCAGCAGCCCATATCCCCGGGGTAGCGGGGGAACACACCAAGAGACCCAGTACTTC. Protein: CASSPYPRGSGGTHQETQYF.

The gene calls are TRBV15 and TRBJ1-2; D is unresolved. CDR3 length: 13 amino acids. Germline values: CDR1 LNHNV, CDR2 YYDKDF (reference sequence). V lost 1 base and J 4 bases, leaving 7 bases between the germline ends. This CDR3 reads CATSRGHAYGYTF. CDR3 nucleotide sequence: TGTGCCACCAGCAGAGGGCATGCCTATGGCTACACCTTC.

The chain couples TRBV5-1 to TRBJ2-1; TRBD2 aligns across 11 bases. This CDR3 spans 15 amino acids. With V trimmed by 5 bases and J by 10 bases, 11 bases remained unmatched. Looked up from germline, CDR1 is SGHRS and CDR2 is YFSETQ. As DNA, the CDR3 is TGCGCCAGCAGTGCCCTAGCGGGAGGCGCCTTAGAGCAGTTCTTC. This codes for CASSALAGGALEQFF.

The chain recombines TRBV29-1 with TRBJ2-5; D is perhaps TRBD1 or TRBD2 (6 bases each). Trimming cost V 8 bases and J 0 bases, with 19 bases left between them. CDR3 length equals 15 residues. CDR1 is SQVTM and CDR2 is ANQGSEA in the germline V gene. This CDR3 reads CSSRGGRGDQETQYF. The DNA for the CDR3 is TGCAGCTCACGAGGGGGTAGGGGGGACCAAGAGACCCAGTACTTC. Full variable domain (outside the CDR3, taken from reference TRBV29-1 and TRBJ2-5): SAVISQKPSRDICQRGTSLTIQCQVDSQVTMMFWYRQQPGQSLTLIATANQGSEATYESGFVIDKFPISRPNLTFSTLTVSNMSPEDSSIYLCSSRGGRGDQETQYFGPGTRLLVL.

J is TRBJ1-2 and V is TRBV7-8; D ambiguous. The CDR3 is 13 residues long. V lost 5 bases to trimming and J lost 8 bases, with 15 bases between them. Germline V gene lookup returns CDR1 SGHVS and CDR2 FQNEAQ. The CDR3 spells CASSGIGLWGYTF. The CDR3 nucleotides are TGTGCCAGCAGCGGGATAGGGTTGTGGGGCTACACCTTC.

The rearrangement links TRBV7-9 to TRBJ2-6; D perhaps matches TRBD2 (6 bases). The V and J ends lost 2 bases and 4 bases respectively, with 12 bases between them. The germline CDR1 and CDR2 sequences are SEHNR and FQNEAQ (reference sequence). This CDR3 region has 16 residues. The CDR3 DNA reads as TGTGCCAGCAGCTTACTCGCGGGAACCGGGGCCAACGTCCTGACTTTC. Amino acids: CASSLLAGTGANVLTF.

This clonotype was counted a few times. The chain combines TRBV29-1 with TRBJ2-7; D possibly matches TRBD1 or TRBD2 (5 bases each). Per the germline V gene, CDR1 is SQVTM and CDR2 is ANQGSEA. The CDR3 is 11 residues long. V gave up 6 bases and J gave up 3 bases, with 9 bases separating them. CDR3 protein: CSVRDVYEQYF. CDR3 coding DNA: TGCAGCGTCCGGGACGTCTACGAGCAGTACTTC.

The table lists this clonotype with a few counts. The V gene is TRBV9, the J gene TRBJ2-1; D is undetermined. The germline gives CDR1 SGDLS, CDR2 YYNGEE. The CDR3 consists of 15 residues. Trimming shortened V by 4 bases and J by 4 bases, and 15 bases separated the two germline ends. Here the CDR3 reads CASSPLTGLYNEQFF. DNA of the CDR3: TGTGCCAGCAGCCCCCTGACCGGCTTATACAATGAGCAGTTCTTC.

Only a few counts were recorded for this clonotype. The chain has TRBV20-1 and TRBJ2-3; weak D call: TRBD2 (6 bases). The V end was cut by 2 bases, the J end by 2 bases, with 17 bases between. The CDR3 runs to 16 residues. Per the germline V gene, CDR1 is DFQATT and CDR2 is SNEGSKA (reference sequence). The CDR3 is CSARLILGGDTDTQYF. The CDR3 DNA reads TGCAGTGCTAGACTTATACTAGGAGGGGACACAGATACGCAGTATTTT.

V and J are TRBV12-3 or TRBV12-4 and TRBJ2-5; 7 bases are a match to TRBD1. The CDR3 spans 13 residues. V lost 4 bases and J lost 2; bases outside the gene matches: 1. The CDR3 here is CASSSRGQETQYF. CDR3 in DNA: TGTGCCAGCAGTTCCAGGGGGCAAGAGACCCAGTACTTC.

A word on this clonotype: The germline gene is not matched at one end of the junction; a read error may be the cause. CDR3 in amino acids: CVSGQDALAGSYEQYF. CDR3 coding DNA: TGCGTCAGCGGCCAAGATGCCCTAGCCGGCTCCTACGAGCAGTACTTC. The J gene is TRBJ2-7, the V gene TRBV4-3, with a possible D match to TRBD2 (5 bases). The CDR3 spans 16 residues. Germline CDR1 is LGHNA and CDR2 is YSLEER.

V is TRBV7-2 and J is TRBJ1-3, with D unresolved. This CDR3 comprises 17 residues. Germline values: CDR1 SGHTA, CDR2 FQGNSA. V was shortened by 2 bases and J by 0 bases, with 14 bases between the two germline ends. CDR3 protein: CASSLRLAGSSGNTIYF. The CDR3 coding sequence is TGTGCCAGCAGCTTACGGTTAGCCGGTAGCTCTGGAAACACCATATATTTT.

As for this clonotype: An end of the junction differs from the germline gene, which may be a read error. This chain uses TRBV29-1 with TRBJ2-6, with D perhaps given as TRBD1 or TRBD2 (5 bases each). CDR1 SQVTM and CDR2 ANQGSEA come from the germline V gene. The CDR3 is made up of 14 amino acids. CDR3: CGVGGGSGANVLTF. The CDR3 DNA sequence: TGCGGCGTTGGTGGGGGTTCCGGGGCCAACGTCCTGACTTTC. Full variable domain (outside the CDR3, taken from reference TRBV29-1 and TRBJ2-6): SAVISQKPSRDICQRGTSLTIQCQVDSQVTMMFWYRQQPGQSLTLIATANQGSEATYESGFVIDKFPISRPNLTFSTLTVSNMSPEDSSIYLCGVGGGSGANVLTFGAGSRLTVL.

The chain couples TRBV28 to TRBJ2-1; 10 bases are a match to TRBD2. V was clipped by 5 bases and J by 8 bases; unmatched bases: 9. Per germline, CDR1 MDHEN and CDR2 SYDVKM. This CDR3 has 15 residues. The CDR3 here is CASSPGLAVKDEQFF. The CDR3 nucleotides read TGTGCCAGCAGTCCCGGACTAGCGGTTAAGGATGAGCAGTTCTTC.

This clonotype was counted only a few times. The V gene is TRBV11-2, the J gene TRBJ2-1, with 10 bases lining up with TRBD2. This CDR3 has 16 amino acids. V lost 4 bases, J lost 4 bases, and 7 bases stayed unmatched. Germline-derived CDR1 and CDR2 are SGHAT and FQNNGV. The CDR3 is CASSSPGLAIYNEQFF. In DNA, the CDR3 is TGTGCCAGCAGCTCCCCGGGACTAGCGATATACAATGAGCAGTTCTTC.

The chain joins TRBV29-1 to TRBJ1-2; maybe TRBD1 (5 bases). The germline CDR1 and CDR2 sequences are SQVTM and ANQGSEA. There are 12 residues in the CDR3. V lost 7 bases and J 6 bases, leaving 15 bases between the germline ends. The CDR3 coding sequence is TGCAGCGAGGGACCGCGGCAGGATGGCTACACCTTC. Its translation: CSEGPRQDGYTF.

The chain uses TRBV28 and TRBJ2-1; 10 positions agree with TRBD1. CDR1 is MDHEN, CDR2 SYDVKM, per germline. V was pared by 6 bases and J by 5 bases, with 7 bases of the junction left unmatched. The CDR3 totals 15 residues. In nucleotides, the CDR3 is TGTGCCAGCAGGGGGGAGGGACAGGGGAACAATGAGCAGTTCTTC. This codes for CASRGEGQGNNEQFF.

This sequence joins TRBV5-1 and TRBJ1-5; D remains ambiguous. Looked up from germline, CDR1 is SGHRS and CDR2 is YFSETQ. The CDR3 runs 15 residues. V was shortened by 2 bases and J by 5 bases, with 14 bases between the two germline ends. The DNA for the CDR3 is TGCGCCAGCAGCTTTGGACCTCCATATGATCAGCCCCAGCATTTT. This codes for CASSFGPPYDQPQHF.

In this sample, this clonotype turned up a few times. The rearrangement joins TRBV2 to TRBJ2-1, with D maybe TRBD1 (6 bases). CDR3 length: 14 residues. Germline CDR1 reads SNHLY; CDR2 reads FYNNEI. V lost 5 bases and J lost 5, with 13 bases in between. The DNA of the CDR3 is TGTGCCAGCAGTCACGACAGGCCAGACAATGAGCAGTTCTTC. Amino acid sequence: CASSHDRPDNEQFF.

With respect to this clonotype: The junction shows a germline mismatch at one end, possibly a read error. The rearrangement uses TRBV20-1 and TRBJ2-1; 10 bases are a match to TRBD2. The CDR3 loop spans 16 amino acids. Germline V gene sequence: CDR1 DFQATT, CDR2 SNEGSKA (reference sequence). Here the CDR3 DNA reads TGCAGTGCTGGAGATGGTCGAGCGGGGGGGCTTAATGAGCAGTTCTTC. This encodes CSAGDGRAGGLNEQFF.

The table lists this clonotype with a count of one. The gene calls are TRBV7-2 and TRBJ2-4, with D perhaps being TRBD1 or TRBD2 (6 bases each). Germline CDR1 and CDR2: SGHTA and FQGNSA. Trimming took 5 bases from V and 1 from J, leaving 15 bases between them. This CDR3 comprises 16 residues. As DNA, the CDR3 is TGTGCCAGCAGCGAGTCGGAGGGGGAGGCCAAAAACATTCAGTACTTC. Protein product: CASSESEGEAKNIQYF. Full variable domain (missing parts from reference TRBV7-2 and TRBJ2-4): GAGVSQSPSNKVTEKGKDVELRCDPISGHTALYWYRQSLGQGLEFLIYFQGNSAPDKSGLPSDRFSAERTGGSVSTLTIQRTQQEDSAVYLCASSESEGEAKNIQYFGAGTRLSVL.

The rearrangement joins TRBV12-3 or TRBV12-4 to TRBJ2-5; the match to TRBD2 covers 8 bases. The J call is uncertain, as TRBJ2-7 better fits the DNA end. There are 14 residues in the CDR3. CDR3 DNA: TGTGCCAGCAGGCCCGCGGGAGGACTCTACGAGCAGTACTTC. This gives the protein CASRPAGGLYEQYF.

In its sample, this clonotype was seen a few times. The chain links TRBV21-1 to TRBJ2-1. TRBV21-1 is deemed a pseudogene. The length of the CDR3 is 12 residues. CDR3 sequence: CASSPEAHEQFF. Here the CDR3 DNA reads TGTGCCAGCAGCCCGGAAGCTCATGAGCAGTTCTTC.

The table lists this clonotype with a few counts. The chain joins TRBV12-5 to TRBJ2-3; perhaps TRBD1 as D (5 bases). The CDR3 is 14 amino acids. Germline CDR1 reads LGHNT; CDR2 reads FRNRAP. Trimming removed 0 bases from V and 4 bases from J, with 8 bases in between. The CDR3 loop reads CASGLVGVSDTQYF. The CDR3 nucleotides read TGTGCTAGTGGTTTGGTAGGGGTTTCAGATACGCAGTATTTT.

This chain uses TRBV15 with TRBJ1-1; D unresolved. There are 16 residues in the CDR3. V dropped 0 bases and J dropped 0 bases, with 11 bases sitting between them. Germline V gene data show CDR1 as LNHNV and CDR2 as YYDKDF (reference sequence). The CDR3 DNA follows: TGTGCCACCAGCAGAGATCTAATAGGGCTGAACACTGAAGCTTTCTTT. Encoded protein: CATSRDLIGLNTEAFF.